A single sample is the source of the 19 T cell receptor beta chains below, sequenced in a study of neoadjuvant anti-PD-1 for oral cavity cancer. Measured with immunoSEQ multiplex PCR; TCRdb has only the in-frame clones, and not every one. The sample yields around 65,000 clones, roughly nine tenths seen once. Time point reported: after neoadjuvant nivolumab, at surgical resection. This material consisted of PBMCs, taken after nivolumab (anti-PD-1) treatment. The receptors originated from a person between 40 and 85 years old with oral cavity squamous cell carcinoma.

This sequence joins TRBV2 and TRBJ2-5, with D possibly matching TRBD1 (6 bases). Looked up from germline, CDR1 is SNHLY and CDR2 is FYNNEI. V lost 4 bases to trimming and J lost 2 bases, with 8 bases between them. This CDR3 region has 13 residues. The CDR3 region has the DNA TGTGCCAGCAGTGGACAGGTACAAGAGACCCAGTACTTC. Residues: CASSGQVQETQYF.

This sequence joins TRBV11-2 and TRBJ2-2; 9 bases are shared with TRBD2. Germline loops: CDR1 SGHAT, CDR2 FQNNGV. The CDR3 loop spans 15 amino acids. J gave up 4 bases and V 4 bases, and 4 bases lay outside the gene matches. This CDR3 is CASSSLAGVTGELFF. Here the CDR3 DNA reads TGTGCCAGCAGCTCACTAGCGGGCGTCACCGGGGAGCTGTTTTTT.

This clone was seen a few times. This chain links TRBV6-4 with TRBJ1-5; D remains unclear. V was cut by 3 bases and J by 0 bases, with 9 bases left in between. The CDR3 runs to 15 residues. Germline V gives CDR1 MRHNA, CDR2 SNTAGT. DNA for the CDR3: TGTGCCAGCAGTGAGTTTGCTAATAGCAATCAGCCCCAGCATTTT. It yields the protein CASSEFANSNQPQHF.

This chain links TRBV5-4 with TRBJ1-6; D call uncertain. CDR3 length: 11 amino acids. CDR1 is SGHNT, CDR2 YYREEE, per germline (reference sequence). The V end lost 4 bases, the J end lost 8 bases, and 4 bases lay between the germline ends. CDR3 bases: TGTGCCAGCAGCCACTATTCACCCCTCCACTTT. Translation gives CASSHYSPLHF.

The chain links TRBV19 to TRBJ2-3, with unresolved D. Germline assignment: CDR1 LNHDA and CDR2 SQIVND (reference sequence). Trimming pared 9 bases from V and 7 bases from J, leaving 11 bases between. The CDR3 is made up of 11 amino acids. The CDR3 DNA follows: TGTGCCAGCCTTGACAAATATACGCAGTATTTT. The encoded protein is CASLDKYTQYF. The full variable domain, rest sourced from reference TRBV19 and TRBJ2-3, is DGGITQSPKYLFRKEGQNVTLSCEQNLNHDAMYWYRQDPGQGLRLIYYSQIVNDFQKGDIAEGYSVSREKKESFPLTVTSAQKNPTAFYLCASLDKYTQYFGPGTRLTVL.

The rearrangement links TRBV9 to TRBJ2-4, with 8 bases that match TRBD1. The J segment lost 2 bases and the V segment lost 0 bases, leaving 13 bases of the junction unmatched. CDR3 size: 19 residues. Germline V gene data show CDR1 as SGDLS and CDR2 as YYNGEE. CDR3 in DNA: TGTGCCAGCAGCGTAGATCCCCCCGGACAGGGCAGGACCAAAAACATTCAGTACTTC. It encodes CASSVDPPGQGRTKNIQYF. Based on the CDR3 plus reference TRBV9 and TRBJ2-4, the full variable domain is DSGVTQTPKHLITATGQRVTLRCSPRSGDLSVYWYQQSLDQGLQFLIQYYNGEERAKGNILERFSAQQFPDLHSELNLSSLELGDSALYFCASSVDPPGQGRTKNIQYFGAGTRLSVL.

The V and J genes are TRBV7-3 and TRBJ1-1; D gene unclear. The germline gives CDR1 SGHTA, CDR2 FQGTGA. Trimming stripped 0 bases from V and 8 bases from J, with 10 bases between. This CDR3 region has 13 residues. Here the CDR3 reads CASSLTARKEAFF. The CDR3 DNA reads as TGTGCCAGCAGCTTAACGGCGCGGAAGGAAGCTTTCTTT.

The CDR3 DNA is TGTGCCAGCAGCTTCCCCCTTGCGCAGTATTTT. This codes for CASSFPLAQYF. The rearrangement uses TRBV7-9 and TRBJ2-3, with D uncertain. Trimming left V 3 bases short and J 10 bases short, with 8 bases between. CDR1 and CDR2 from the germline V gene are SEHNR and FQNEAQ (reference sequence). This CDR3 has 11 amino acids.

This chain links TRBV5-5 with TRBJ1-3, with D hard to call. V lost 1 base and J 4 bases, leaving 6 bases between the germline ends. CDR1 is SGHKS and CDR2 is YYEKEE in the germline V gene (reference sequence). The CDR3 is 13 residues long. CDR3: CASSLQVGNTIYF. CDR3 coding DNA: TGTGCCAGCAGCTTGCAGGTGGGAAACACCATATATTTT.

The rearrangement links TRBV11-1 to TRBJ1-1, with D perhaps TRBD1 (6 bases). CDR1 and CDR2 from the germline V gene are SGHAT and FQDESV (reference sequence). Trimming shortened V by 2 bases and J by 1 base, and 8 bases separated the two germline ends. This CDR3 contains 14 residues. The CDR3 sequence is CASSLLQGNTEAFF. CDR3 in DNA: TGTGCCAGCAGCTTATTACAGGGGAACACTGAAGCTTTCTTT.

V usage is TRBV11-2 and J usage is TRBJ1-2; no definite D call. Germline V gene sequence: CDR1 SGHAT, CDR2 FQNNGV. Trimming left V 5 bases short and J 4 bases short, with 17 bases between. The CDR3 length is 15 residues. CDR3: CASSPSVFDSYGYTF. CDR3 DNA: TGTGCCAGCAGCCCCTCCGTTTTTGATTCCTATGGCTACACCTTC.

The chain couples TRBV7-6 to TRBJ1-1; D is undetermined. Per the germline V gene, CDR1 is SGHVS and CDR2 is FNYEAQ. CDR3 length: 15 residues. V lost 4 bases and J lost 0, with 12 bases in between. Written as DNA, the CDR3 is TGTGCCAGCAGCTCCCCCCTCGGGGTGAACACTGAAGCTTTCTTT. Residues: CASSSPLGVNTEAFF.

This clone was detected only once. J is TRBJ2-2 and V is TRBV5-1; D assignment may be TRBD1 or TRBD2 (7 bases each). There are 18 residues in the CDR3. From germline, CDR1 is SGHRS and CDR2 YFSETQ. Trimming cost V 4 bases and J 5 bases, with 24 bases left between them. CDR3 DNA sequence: TGCGCCAGCAGCAGGACAGGTTTCCTAGCGGACCTTACCGGGGAGCTGTTTTTT. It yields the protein CASSRTGFLADLTGELFF. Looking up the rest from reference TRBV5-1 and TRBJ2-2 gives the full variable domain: KAGVTQTPRYLIKTRGQQVTLSCSPISGHRSVSWYQQTPGQGLQFLFEYFSETQRNKGNFPGRFSGRQFSNSRSEMNVSTLELGDSALYLCASSRTGFLADLTGELFFGEGSRLTVL.

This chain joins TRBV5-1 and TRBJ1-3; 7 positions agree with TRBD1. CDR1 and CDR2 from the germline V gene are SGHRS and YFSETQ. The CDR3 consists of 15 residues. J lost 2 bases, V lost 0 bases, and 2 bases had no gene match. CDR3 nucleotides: TGCGCCAGCAGCTTGGACGGGACAGCTGGAAACACCATATATTTT. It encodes CASSLDGTAGNTIYF.

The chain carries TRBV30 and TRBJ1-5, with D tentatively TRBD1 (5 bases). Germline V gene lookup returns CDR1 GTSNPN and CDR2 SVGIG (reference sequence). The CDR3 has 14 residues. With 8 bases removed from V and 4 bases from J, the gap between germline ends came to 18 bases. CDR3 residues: CAGRTQGTNQPQHF. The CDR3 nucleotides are TGTGCCGGACGGACTCAAGGGACTAATCAGCCCCAGCATTTT.

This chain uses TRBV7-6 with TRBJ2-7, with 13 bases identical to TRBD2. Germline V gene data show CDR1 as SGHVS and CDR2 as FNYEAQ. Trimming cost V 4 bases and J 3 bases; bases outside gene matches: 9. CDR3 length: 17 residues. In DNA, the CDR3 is TGTGCCAGCAGCTATCGTGGGGGACTAGCGGGAAACTACGAGCAGTACTTC. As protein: CASSYRGGLAGNYEQYF. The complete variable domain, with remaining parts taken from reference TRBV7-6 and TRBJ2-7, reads GAGVSQSPRYKVTKRGQDVALRCDPISGHVSLYWYRQALGQGPEFLTYFNYEAQQDKSGLPNDRFSAERPEGSISTLTIQRTEQRDSAMYRCASSYRGGLAGNYEQYFGPGTRLTVT.

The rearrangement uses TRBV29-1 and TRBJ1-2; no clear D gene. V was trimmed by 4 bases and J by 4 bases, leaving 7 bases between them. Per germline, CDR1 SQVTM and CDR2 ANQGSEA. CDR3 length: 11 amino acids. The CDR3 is CSVGKSYGYTF. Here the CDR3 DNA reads TGCAGCGTTGGGAAATCCTATGGCTACACCTTC.

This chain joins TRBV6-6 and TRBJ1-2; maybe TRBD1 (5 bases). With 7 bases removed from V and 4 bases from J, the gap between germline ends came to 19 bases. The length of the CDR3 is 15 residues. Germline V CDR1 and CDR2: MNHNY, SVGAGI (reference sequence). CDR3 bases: TGTGCCAGCACCGCGGTTGGGGCGACGGTCTATGGCTACACCTTC. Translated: CASTAVGATVYGYTF.

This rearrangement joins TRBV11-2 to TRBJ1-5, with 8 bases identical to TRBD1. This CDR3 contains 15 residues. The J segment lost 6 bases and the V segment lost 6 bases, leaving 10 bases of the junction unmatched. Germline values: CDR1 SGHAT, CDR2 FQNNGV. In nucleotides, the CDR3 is TGTGCCAGCAGTACCCATGGACAGGGTGCTCAGCCCCAGCATTTT. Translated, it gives CASSTHGQGAQPQHF.